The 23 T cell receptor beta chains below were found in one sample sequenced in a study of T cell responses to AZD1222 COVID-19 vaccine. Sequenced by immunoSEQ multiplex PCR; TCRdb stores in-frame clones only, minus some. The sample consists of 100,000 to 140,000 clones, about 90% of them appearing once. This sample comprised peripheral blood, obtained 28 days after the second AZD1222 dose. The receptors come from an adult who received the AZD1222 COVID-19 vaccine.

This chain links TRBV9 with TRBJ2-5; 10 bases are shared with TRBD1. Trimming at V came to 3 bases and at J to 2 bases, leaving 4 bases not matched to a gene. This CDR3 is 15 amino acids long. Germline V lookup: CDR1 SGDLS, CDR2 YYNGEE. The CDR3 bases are TGTGCCAGCAGCGCGCCGGGACAGGGGCAAGAGACCCAGTACTTC. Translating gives CASSAPGQGQETQYF.

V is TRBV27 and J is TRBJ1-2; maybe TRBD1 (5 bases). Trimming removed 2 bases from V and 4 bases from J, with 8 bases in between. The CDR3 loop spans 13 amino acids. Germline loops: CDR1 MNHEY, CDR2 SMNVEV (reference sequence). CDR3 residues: CASSLEGTYGYTF. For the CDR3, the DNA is TGTGCCAGCAGTTTAGAGGGGACCTATGGCTACACCTTC.

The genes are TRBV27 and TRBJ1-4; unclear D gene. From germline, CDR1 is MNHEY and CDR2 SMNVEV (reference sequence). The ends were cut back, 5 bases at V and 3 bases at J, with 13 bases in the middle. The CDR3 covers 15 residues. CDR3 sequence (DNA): TGTGCCAGCAGTCCCCGTTTTGGGGCTAATGAAAAACTGTTTTTT. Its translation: CASSPRFGANEKLFF.

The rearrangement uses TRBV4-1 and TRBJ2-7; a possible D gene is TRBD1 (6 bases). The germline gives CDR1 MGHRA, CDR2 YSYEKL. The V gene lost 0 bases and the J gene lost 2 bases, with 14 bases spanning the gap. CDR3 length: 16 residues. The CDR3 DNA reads TGCGCCAGCAGCCAAGACCGGGACACTCGCCCCTACGAGCAGTACTTC. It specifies CASSQDRDTRPYEQYF.

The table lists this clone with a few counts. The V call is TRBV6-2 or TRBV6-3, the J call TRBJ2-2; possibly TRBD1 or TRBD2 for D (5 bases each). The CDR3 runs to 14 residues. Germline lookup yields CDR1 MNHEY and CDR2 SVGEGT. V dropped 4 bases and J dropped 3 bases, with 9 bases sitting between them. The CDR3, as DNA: TGTGCCAGCAGTTCGGGACGCGACACCGGGGAGCTGTTTTTT. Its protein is CASSSGRDTGELFF.

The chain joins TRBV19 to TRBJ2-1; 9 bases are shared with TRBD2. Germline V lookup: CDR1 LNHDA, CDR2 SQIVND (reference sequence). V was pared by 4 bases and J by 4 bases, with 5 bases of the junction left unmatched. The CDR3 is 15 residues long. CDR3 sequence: CASSTSGIRYNEQFF. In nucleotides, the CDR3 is TGTGCCAGTAGTACTAGCGGGATAAGATACAATGAGCAGTTCTTC.

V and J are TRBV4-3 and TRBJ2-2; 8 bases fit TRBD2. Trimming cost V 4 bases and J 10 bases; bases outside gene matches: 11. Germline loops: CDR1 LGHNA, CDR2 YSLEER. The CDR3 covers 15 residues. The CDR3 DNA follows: TGCGCCAGCAGCCGTGGGGTAGCGGGACCCAAGGAGCTGTTTTTT. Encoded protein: CASSRGVAGPKELFF.

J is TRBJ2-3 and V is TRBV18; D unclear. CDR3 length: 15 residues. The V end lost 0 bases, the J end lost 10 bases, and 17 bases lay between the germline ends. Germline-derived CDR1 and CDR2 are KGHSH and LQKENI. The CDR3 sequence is CASSPPETHPFAQYF. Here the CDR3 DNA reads TGTGCCAGCTCACCACCCGAGACTCATCCTTTTGCGCAGTATTTT. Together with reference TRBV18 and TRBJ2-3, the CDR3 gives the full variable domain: NAGVMQNPRHLVRRRGQEARLRCSPMKGHSHVYWYRQLPEEGLKFMVYLQKENIIDESGMPKERFSAEFPKEGPSILRIQQVVRGDSAAYFCASSPPETHPFAQYFGPGTRLTVL.

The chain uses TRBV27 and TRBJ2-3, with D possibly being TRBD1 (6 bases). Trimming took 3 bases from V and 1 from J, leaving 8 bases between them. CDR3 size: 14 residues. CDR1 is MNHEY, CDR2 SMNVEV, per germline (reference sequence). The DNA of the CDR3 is TGTGCCAGCAGTTTGCGGACAGGCACAGATACGCAGTATTTT. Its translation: CASSLRTGTDTQYF.

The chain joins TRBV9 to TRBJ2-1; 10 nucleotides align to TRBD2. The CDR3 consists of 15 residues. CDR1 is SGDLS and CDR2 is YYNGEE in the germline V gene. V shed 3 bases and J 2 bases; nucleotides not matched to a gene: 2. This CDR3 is CASSASGSTYNEQFF. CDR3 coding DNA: TGTGCCAGCAGCGCTAGCGGGAGTACCTACAATGAGCAGTTCTTC.

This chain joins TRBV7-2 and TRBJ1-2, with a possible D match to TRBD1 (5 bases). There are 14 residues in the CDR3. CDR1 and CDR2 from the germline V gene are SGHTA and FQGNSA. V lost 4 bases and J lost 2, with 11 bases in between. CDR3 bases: TGTGCCAGCAGCTACCGGGAGGGGAACTATGGCTACACCTTC. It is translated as CASSYREGNYGYTF.

CDR3 region: CASSWGQGNEQFF. In DNA, the CDR3 is TGCGCCAGCAGCTGGGGACAGGGCAATGAGCAGTTCTTC. The J gene is TRBJ2-1, the V gene TRBV5-1; the match to TRBD1 covers 9 bases. Germline trimming cut 3 bases from V and 6 bases from J; bases unmatched to any gene: 1. The CDR3 loop spans 13 amino acids. Germline V lookup: CDR1 SGHRS, CDR2 YFSETQ.

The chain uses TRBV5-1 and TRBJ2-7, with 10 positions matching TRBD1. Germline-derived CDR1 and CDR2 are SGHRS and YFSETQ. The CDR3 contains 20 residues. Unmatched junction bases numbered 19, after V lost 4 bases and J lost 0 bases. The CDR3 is CASSVLTPLRTGGYSYEQYF. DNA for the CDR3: TGCGCCAGCAGCGTACTAACCCCCCTCAGGACAGGGGGTTACTCCTACGAGCAGTACTTC.

The CDR3 DNA reads TGTGCCAGCTCACCAGGTAGGCTGAACACTGAAGCTTTCTTT. Translated, it gives CASSPGRLNTEAFF. The chain has TRBV18 and TRBJ1-1; D gene unclear. This CDR3 has 14 amino acids. V was pared by 2 bases and J by 0 bases, with 7 bases between. From germline, CDR1 is KGHSH and CDR2 LQKENI.

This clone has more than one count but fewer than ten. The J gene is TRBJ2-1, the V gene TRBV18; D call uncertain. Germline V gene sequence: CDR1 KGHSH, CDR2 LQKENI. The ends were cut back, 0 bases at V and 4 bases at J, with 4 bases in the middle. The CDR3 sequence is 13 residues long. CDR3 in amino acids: CASSPPAYNEQFF. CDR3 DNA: TGTGCCAGCTCACCACCGGCGTACAATGAGCAGTTCTTC.

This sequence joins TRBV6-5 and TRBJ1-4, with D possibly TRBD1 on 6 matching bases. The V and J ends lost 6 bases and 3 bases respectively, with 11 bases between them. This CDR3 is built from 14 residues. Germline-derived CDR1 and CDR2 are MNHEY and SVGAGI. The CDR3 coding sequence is TGTGCCAGCAGGAGGGGGTCAGCTAATGAAAAACTGTTTTTT. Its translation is CASRRGSANEKLFF.

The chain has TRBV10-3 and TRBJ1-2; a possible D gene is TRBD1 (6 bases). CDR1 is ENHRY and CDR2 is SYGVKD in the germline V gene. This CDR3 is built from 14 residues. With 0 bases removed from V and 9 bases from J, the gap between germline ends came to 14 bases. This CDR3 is CAISESQGPKRYTF. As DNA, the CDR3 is TGTGCCATCAGTGAGTCACAGGGCCCCAAACGCTACACCTTC.

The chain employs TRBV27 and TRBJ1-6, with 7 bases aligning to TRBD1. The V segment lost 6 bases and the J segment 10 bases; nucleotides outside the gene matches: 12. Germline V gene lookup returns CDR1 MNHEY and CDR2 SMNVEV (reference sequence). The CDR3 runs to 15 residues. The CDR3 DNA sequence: TGTGCCAGCAGAAAAGGGGACAGTCGATTCTCACCCCTCCACTTT. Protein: CASRKGDSRFSPLHF.

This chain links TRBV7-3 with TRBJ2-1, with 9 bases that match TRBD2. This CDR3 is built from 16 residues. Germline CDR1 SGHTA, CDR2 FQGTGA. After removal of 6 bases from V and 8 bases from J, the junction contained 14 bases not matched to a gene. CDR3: CASSLHRAGGSDEQFF. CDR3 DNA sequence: TGTGCCAGCAGTTTACACCGAGCGGGGGGTTCCGATGAGCAGTTCTTC.

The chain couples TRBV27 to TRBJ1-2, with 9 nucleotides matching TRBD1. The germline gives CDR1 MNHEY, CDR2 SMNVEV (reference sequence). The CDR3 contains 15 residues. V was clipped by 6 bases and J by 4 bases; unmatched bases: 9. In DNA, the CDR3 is TGTGCCAGCAGCTTTGGACAGGGGAAAGGCTATGGCTACACCTTC. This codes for CASSFGQGKGYGYTF.

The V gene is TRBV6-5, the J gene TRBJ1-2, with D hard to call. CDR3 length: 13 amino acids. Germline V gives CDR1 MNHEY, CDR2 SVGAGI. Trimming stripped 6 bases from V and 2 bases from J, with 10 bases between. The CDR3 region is CASSRPENYGYTF. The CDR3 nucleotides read TGTGCCAGCAGCAGACCTGAGAACTATGGCTACACCTTC.

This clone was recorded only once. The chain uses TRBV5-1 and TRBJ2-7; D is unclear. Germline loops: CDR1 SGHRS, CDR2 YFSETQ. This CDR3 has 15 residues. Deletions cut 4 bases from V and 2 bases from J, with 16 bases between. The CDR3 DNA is TGCGCCAGCAGCCAAGCCTTGTTGGGGACCTACGAGCAGTACTTC. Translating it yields CASSQALLGTYEQYF.

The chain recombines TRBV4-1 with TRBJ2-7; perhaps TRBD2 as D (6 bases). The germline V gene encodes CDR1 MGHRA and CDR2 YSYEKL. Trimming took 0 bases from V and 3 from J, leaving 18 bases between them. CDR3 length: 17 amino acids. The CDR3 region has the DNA TGCGCCAGCAGCCAAGAATCCCTAGCCGGGAGTCTCTACGAGCAGTACTTC. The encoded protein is CASSQESLAGSLYEQYF.